In this sample, the clone carrying this T cell receptor (beta chain) turned up a few times. What it binds is not known. This sample was included in a study of T cell responses to AZD1222 COVID-19 vaccine. Only in-frame clones appear in the TCRdb table, and some are missing; sequencing was by immunoSEQ multiplex PCR. The data show 95,000 to 110,000 clones, with around 92% seen just once and roughly 9% held by the top ten. Looked up from germline, CDR1 is SGHTA and CDR2 is FQGNSA. The CDR3 has 13 residues. Trimming took 2 bases from V and 6 from J, leaving 8 bases between them. Broader study findings: Breadth and depth of Spike-specific TCRs rose after two AZD1222 doses.

The input for sequencing was peripheral blood, taken 28 days after the second AZD1222 dose. This chain uses TRBV7-2 with TRBJ1-5; no firm D call. This clonotype was sampled from an adult who received the AZD1222 COVID-19 vaccine. The CDR3 loop is CASSLIVPQPQHF. Written as DNA, the CDR3 is TGTGCCAGCAGCTTAATTGTCCCTCAGCCCCAGCATTTT.